This T cell receptor beta chain is drawn from a study of T cell repertoires in cytomegalovirus infection. Study-wide findings and caveats: CMV-specific HLA-C-restricted TCR beta clonotypes dominated the ex vivo response.

TCRdb re-called the reads through MiXCR, storing one row per CDR3 protein. The sample gives approximately 700,000 distinct CDR3 sequences, less than 40% of which show up once; around 2.6% is in the top ten. This clonotype was picked up a small number of times. Its antigen is undetermined. The V segment lost 10 bases and the J segment 0 bases; nucleotides outside the gene matches: 7. The germline gives CDR1 MDHEN, CDR2 SYDVKM. The CDR3 contains 14 residues. Sequencing was performed on PBMCs. This chain connects TRBV28 to TRBJ2-7; 9 bases match TRBD2. The clonotype was recovered from a human donor in good health (CMV status not recorded). Some clones in this sample may be carry-over from other donors' samples. The CDR3 coding sequence is TGTGCCACCGAAGCGGGGGGAACCTCCTACGAGCAGTACTTC. Its protein is CATEAGGTSYEQYF.